These T cell receptor beta chains were read from a single sample in a study of T-cell reconstitution after alpha-beta-depleted transplantation in children. One entry per CDR3 protein results from TCRdb running MiXCR on the PCR reads. Of more than 200,000 distinct CDR3 sequences listed, roughly 18% are singletons. The input for sequencing was PBMCs, mostly from graft donor cells, taken 360 days after TCRalphabeta/CD19-depleted stem cell transplant. Receptors were obtained from a male patient aged 2 to 9 who had a stem cell transplant for acute lymphoblastic leukemia, so the T cells may come from the graft donor. Each CDR3 is given without its conserved first and last residue. Fields, in order: J gene, V gene, D gene, CDR3 protein. The D gene is left open where the match is weak.

J: TRBJ2-7; V: TRBV5-4; D: NA; CDR3: ASSLKSYEQY
J: TRBJ2-5; V: TRBV15; D: NA; CDR3: ATSSWQQETQY
J: TRBJ1-4; V: TRBV7-8; D: NA; CDR3: ASSVQGAGEKLF
J: TRBJ2-1; V: TRBV2; D: TRBD2; CDR3: ASSEMGVAGVNEQF
J: TRBJ2-7; V: TRBV28; D: NA; CDR3: ASRTRAGWGYEQY
J: TRBJ1-1; V: TRBV6-2/TRBV6-3; D: NA; CDR3: ASRRGVSGGSNTEAF
J: TRBJ2-2; V: TRBV7-9; D: TRBD1; CDR3: ATRTGTNTGELF
J: TRBJ2-3; V: TRBV5-6; D: NA; CDR3: ASSLWDTQY
J: TRBJ2-7; V: TRBV20-1; D: NA; CDR3: SARDPGVAADAYEQY
J: TRBJ1-4; V: TRBV30; D: NA; CDR3: AWSRGVRRATNEKLF
J: TRBJ2-7; V: TRBV29-1; D: NA; CDR3: SAGASLIPYEQY
J: TRBJ2-7; V: TRBV18; D: TRBD1; CDR3: ASSSGTGASEQY
J: TRBJ1-5; V: TRBV20-1; D: NA; CDR3: SARDKRERGNQPQH
J: TRBJ2-7; V: TRBV12-3/TRBV12-4; D: TRBD2; CDR3: ASSLGLAGAYEQY
J: TRBJ2-2; V: TRBV7-6; D: NA; CDR3: ASSPRSRGNTGELF
J: TRBJ1-1; V: TRBV12-3/TRBV12-4; D: NA; CDR3: ASSLSSGNTEAF
J: TRBJ2-3; V: TRBV7-2; D: TRBD1; CDR3: ASSHGQGQDTQY
J: TRBJ2-7; V: TRBV11-2; D: NA; CDR3: ASSLDGGDPRYEQY
J: TRBJ2-7; V: TRBV5-1; D: NA; CDR3: ASSLDLADVEQY
J: TRBJ2-5; V: TRBV6-1; D: NA; CDR3: ASSVLLDWGQETQY
J: TRBJ1-5; V: TRBV6-2/TRBV6-3; D: NA; CDR3: ASRSGGRWGNQPQH
J: TRBJ2-5; V: TRBV20-1; D: TRBD1; CDR3: SARVPLDRATQETQY
J: TRBJ2-2; V: TRBV12-3/TRBV12-4; D: NA; CDR3: ASSPGGPGELF
J: TRBJ2-3; V: TRBV10-3; D: TRBD2; CDR3: AISPAGADTQY
J: TRBJ2-7; V: TRBV27; D: TRBD2; CDR3: ASTDRSGETYEQY
J: TRBJ2-3; V: TRBV9; D: NA; CDR3: ASSVDPTGSTDTQY
J: TRBJ1-6; V: TRBV28; D: NA; CDR3: ASSLFGTGRYNSPLH
J: TRBJ1-1; V: TRBV18; D: TRBD1; CDR3: ASSPTGGTEAF
J: TRBJ2-5; V: TRBV7-8; D: TRBD2; CDR3: ASSLAGLAGTQETQY
J: TRBJ2-7; V: TRBV29-1; D: NA; CDR3: SVEEGDSASSYEQY
J: TRBJ2-7; V: TRBV13; D: TRBD2; CDR3: ASSQTSGGPQGYEQY
J: TRBJ1-4; V: TRBV5-6; D: TRBD1; CDR3: ASSLDGTGGQKLF
J: TRBJ2-3; V: TRBV20-1; D: TRBD2; CDR3: SEGGGPSDTQY
J: TRBJ2-5; V: TRBV11-2; D: NA; CDR3: ASSSPQYQETQY
J: TRBJ2-7; V: TRBV12-3/TRBV12-4; D: TRBD2; CDR3: ASSISGRAVYEQY
J: TRBJ2-2; V: TRBV7-9; D: TRBD1; CDR3: ASSSPGQGLFSGELF
J: TRBJ2-3; V: TRBV5-1; D: NA; CDR3: ASSLFRGTEDTQY
J: TRBJ2-2; V: TRBV6-2/TRBV6-3; D: NA; CDR3: ASSLLGGPGELF
J: TRBJ2-5; V: TRBV18; D: NA; CDR3: ASSPRDKQETQY
J: TRBJ2-5; V: TRBV20-1; D: NA; CDR3: SAGAQETQY
J: TRBJ2-1; V: TRBV7-2; D: NA; CDR3: ASSFDLSSYNEQF
J: TRBJ2-5; V: TRBV3-1; D: NA; CDR3: ASSRNGLTYQETQY
J: TRBJ2-5; V: TRBV15; D: NA; CDR3: ATSGGEGDFGGETQY
J: TRBJ2-6; V: TRBV5-6; D: NA; CDR3: ASSLAWTESSGANVLT
J: TRBJ2-7; V: TRBV19; D: NA; CDR3: ASTLTVGLGEQY
J: TRBJ2-7; V: TRBV11-2; D: TRBD2; CDR3: ASSLDGTSGTEQY
J: TRBJ2-5; V: TRBV12-3/TRBV12-4; D: TRBD2; CDR3: ASSLSRGRETQY
J: TRBJ1-2; V: TRBV27; D: TRBD1; CDR3: ASRQKDRAWHGYT
J: TRBJ2-2; V: TRBV20-1; D: TRBD2; CDR3: SASGLAGNTGELF
J: TRBJ2-1; V: TRBV12-3/TRBV12-4; D: TRBD1; CDR3: ASTSGTGVGLWQF
J: TRBJ2-5; V: TRBV3-1; D: NA; CDR3: ASSPWTAGKGVGGETQY
J: TRBJ2-5; V: TRBV12-3/TRBV12-4; D: TRBD1; CDR3: ASSPPGQGGETQY
J: TRBJ2-2; V: TRBV10-3; D: NA; CDR3: AIRPARGTGELF
J: TRBJ2-1; V: TRBV4-2; D: NA; CDR3: ASSQGGSSRPF
J: TRBJ2-7; V: TRBV10-3; D: TRBD1; CDR3: AISPGQNYEQY
J: TRBJ2-7; V: TRBV7-2; D: TRBD1; CDR3: ASSPHRGTYEQY
J: TRBJ1-6; V: TRBV12-3/TRBV12-4; D: NA; CDR3: ASWGQPNSPLH
J: TRBJ1-4; V: TRBV5-1; D: NA; CDR3: ASSQAGDNEKLF